This T cell receptor beta chain is from a study of identical twins (dated by TCRdb to about 2016). Regarding the research as a whole: To test whether fetal clonotypes persist, the study used deep sequencing on TCR alpha and beta repertoires from monozygotic twins, unrelated adults of various ages, and cord blood. To rule out contamination, replicate twin experiments were performed at different times with different library preparation protocols. Broad study findings and their caveats: Abundant cord blood beta clonotypes had fewer insertions, young adult naive repertoires showed a similar but weaker trend, and memory repertoires showed no such trend. Recombination models systematically underestimated out-of-frame TCR alpha sharing in monozygotic twins but agreed with sharing between unrelated individuals. Zero-insertion analyses could be partly confounded by invariant T cells such as MAIT and iNKT, although diverse VJ usage argued against such confounding for most clonotypes. In beta out-of-frame sequences, excess twin sharing was weaker, because having fewer shared sequences lowered the signal-to-noise ratio. Out-of-frame TCR alpha sequences shared between twins showed an excess of low generation-probability sequences compared with coincidental sharing between unrelated individuals. Because the same donors could not be followed over many years, the conclusions depended on cross-sectional statistical analysis.

Concerning this clonotype: The antigen it binds to is not known. Base qualities were left out, and no much larger clone turns up one base away.

Only healthy Caucasian donors were included. Three pairs of female monozygotic twins, all aged roughly 18 to 30 years, made up the twin cohort. Peripheral blood mononuclear cells were the source from which RNA for the TCR libraries was isolated. From the cysteine up to the phenylalanine, the CDR3 has a length of 13 residues. Solely the CDR3 DNA is kept, with 39 bases framed from the first base. V is cut by 1 base and J by 6 bases, and the space between the germline ends is 10 bases. CDR1 SGHVS and CDR2 FQNEAQ are derived from the germline V gene. The method was 5' RACE. Instrument on record: Illumina HiSeq 2000. Template switching introduced a universal primer binding site; the final cDNA contained a unique molecular identifier, enabling accurate counting of TCR cDNA molecules. First-strand cDNA for TCR alpha and beta chains was synthesized from specific primers in the conserved constant-segment region. Each cDNA library was double barcoded, with a SMART-Mk sample barcode plus Illumina barcodes, to control for contamination. TruSeq adapter sequences, together with Illumina sample barcodes, were added in two successive PCR steps. The Illumina HiSeq platform was used with custom primers to sequence TCR alpha and beta cDNA libraries. Per the authors' processing: MiGEC processed the raw reads to extract unique molecular identifiers, while MiXCR was used to determine the CDR3 positions. Recombination models were inferred per individual with the repgenHMM and IGoR tools using an EM algorithm. The analysis of shared clonotypes was done with the tcR package in R, with sharing normalized by the product of cloneset sizes. To study raw recombination without the effects of thymic and clonal selection, out-of-frame nonproductive sequences were analyzed. TCRdb trimmed public reads at Q25 via fastp, called clones via MiXCR and kept in-frame beta chains. Rows are unified per CDR3 protein, each entry keeping the most common DNA and genes. These V and J calls derive from TCRdb rather than the authors' analysis. The sample table shows roughly 770,000 distinct CDR3 sequences, and over 15% are seen once. Together, the top ten hold under 15% of the sample.

The same data also went into a second study, on T cells expressing NK-cell markers. Per the second study: In sorted CD3+CD56+NKG2C+, CD3+CD56+NKG2C- and CD3+CD56-NKG2C+ T-cell subsets from several donors, TCR beta-chain repertoires were profiled. Among the eight sequenced donors, seven were HCMV-seropositive and one was HCMV-seronegative. To restrict sorting to alphabetaTCR-expressing T cells, an anti-gammadeltaTCR antibody was added in several experiments. In over five donors, the dominant CD3+CD56+NKG2C+ clonotypes were among the top 10 CD8+ clonotypes and accounted for roughly 1.0-7.0% of CD8+ T cells. Those dominant clonotypes were again the most abundant among CD3+CD56-NKG2C+ cells in a few donors, at roughly 28.3-60.1%. Whether the expanded NKG2C-expressing T cell clones were specific for HCMV antigens remained unclear. The eight sequenced donors were randomly selected healthy volunteers, three men and five women. To determine HCMV serostatus, a commercial ELISA kit was used to detect HCMV-specific IgG in serum. Bulk peripheral blood T-cell repertoires were additionally sequenced from unsorted PBMC for several donors. Reads were demultiplexed and grouped by UMI with MIGEC, and clonotypes were assembled and quantified with MiTCR. Only TCR cDNA sequences supported by at least two reads were kept to exclude erroneous sequences. Downstream repertoire analysis used the tcR package, and clonotypes were matched across fractions by CDR3 nucleotide sequence plus V segment. VDJmatch was used to annotate antigen specificity against VDJdb, with one amino acid substitution in CDR3 allowed.

Recombination connected TRBV7-8 to TRBJ2-7; too little of a D gene remains to name it. This receptor was taken from a woman between 18 and 30 years old in good health. The source material was PBMCs. The CDR3 region: CASSLGPPSEQYF. In nucleotides, the sequence is TGTGCCAGCAGCTTAGGCCCCCCCTCCGAGCAGTACTTC.